Given below is one TCR beta chain in context. V was cut by 7 bases and J by 0 bases, with 12 bases left in between. This CDR3 contains 14 residues. Germline CDR1 SEHNR, CDR2 FQNEAQ (reference sequence). The sample is drawn from a study of T cell responses to AZD1222 COVID-19 vaccine. TCRdb's copy holds only in-frame clones and misses some; the assay was immunoSEQ multiplex PCR. The repertoire includes about 72,000 clones, 89% of them detected once, and under 30% sits in the top ten. Sequencing was performed on peripheral blood, taken 28 days after the second AZD1222 dose. This clonotype originated in an adult who received the AZD1222 COVID-19 vaccine. The rearrangement joins TRBV7-9 to TRBJ1-1; D is possibly TRBD1 (5 bases). The CDR3 loop is CASIFGGMNTEAFF. In nucleotides, the CDR3 is TGTGCCAGCATATTCGGGGGAATGAACACTGAAGCTTTCTTT. Combining the CDR3 with reference TRBV7-9 and TRBJ1-1 gives the whole variable domain DTGVSQNPRHKITKRGQNVTFRCDPISEHNRLYWYRQTLGQGPEFLTYFQNEAQLEKSRLLSDRFSAERPKGSFSTLEIQRTEQGDSAMYLCASIFGGMNTEAFFGQGTRLTVV.